A selection of T cell receptor beta chains follows, all from one sample in a study of monozygotic twins with inflammatory bowel disease. TCRdb reprocessed the 5' RACE reads, with one entry per CDR3 protein and no DNA. The sample table sets out about 440,000 distinct CDR3 sequences. Material for sequencing was blood. Every receptor here comes from a human donor with ulcerative colitis or Crohn's disease, or a healthy co-twin of an affected twin (not recorded which). The CDR3 runs from the conserved cysteine through the conserved F or W.

>TRBJ1-6|TRBV5-1
CASSRSGQDNSPLHF
>TRBJ2-1|TRBV4-2
CASSQEDSGSYNEQFF
>TRBJ2-1|TRBV20-1
CSARDLDGGHNEQFF
>TRBJ2-6|TRBV28
CASSSPSGRGQGGANVLTF
>TRBJ1-1|TRBV5-1
CASSLGDRAGTEAFF
>TRBJ2-7|TRBV20-1
CSARVGGSAYEQYF
>TRBJ2-7|TRBV5-1
CASSLAGVRDEQYF
>TRBJ2-1|TRBV9
CASSVLPGTSHNEQFF
>TRBJ1-4|TRBV20-1
CSANPTEENEKLFF
>TRBJ2-3|TRBV24-1
CATSDSRGTDTQYF
>TRBJ2-7|TRBV12-3/TRBV12-4
CASSFRLADYEQYF
>TRBJ1-6|TRBV11-1
CASSSTGAFRVDNSPLHF
>TRBJ2-1|TRBV25-1
CASSVLTGNEQFF
>TRBJ1-1|TRBV7-2
CASSLMPGVTEAFF
>TRBJ2-1|TRBV29-1
CSVDGTSVYNEQFF
>TRBJ2-2|TRBV7-2
CASSWLAGGGTGELFF
>TRBJ2-1|TRBV6-2/TRBV6-3
CASSYWTGEGEQFF
>TRBJ2-3|TRBV24-1
CATSDPRGASTDTQYF
>TRBJ2-7|TRBV5-5
CASSSLLAPEGEQYF
>TRBJ2-7|TRBV28
CASQDWVGYYEQYF
>TRBJ2-5|TRBV9
CASSVNSGGTETQYF
>TRBJ2-3|TRBV5-1
CASSLEGGPPDTQYF
>TRBJ2-3|TRBV5-1
CASSLLGSGTDTQYF
>TRBJ2-5|TRBV5-6
CASSSVRGTQETQYF
>TRBJ2-5|TRBV6-5
CATQQTGSETQYF
>TRBJ2-5|TRBV14
CASSEGLAGGQYF
>TRBJ2-5|TRBV18
CASSPPVRQKETQYF
>TRBJ2-1|TRBV6-1
CASTKLAGGYNEQFF
>TRBJ2-7|TRBV27
CASRAGKSYEQYF
>TRBJ2-5|TRBV5-1
CASSWTQETQYF
>TRBJ1-1|TRBV20-1
CSAGPSYMNTEAFF
>TRBJ1-1|TRBV29-1
CSVDQPPRNTEAFF
>TRBJ2-1|TRBV4-3
CASSQDLAESSYNEQFF
>TRBJ1-6|TRBV27
CASSPTTAGYNSPLHF
>TRBJ2-3|TRBV7-8
CASSPARLDTQYF
>TRBJ1-1|TRBV12-3/TRBV12-4
CASSFGGGSEAFF
>TRBJ2-1|TRBV5-1
CASSLDQGFYNEQFF
>TRBJ2-3|TRBV20-1
CSARGRLAGEFGVADTQYF
>TRBJ2-7|TRBV29-1
CSVVRGGGGYEQYF
>TRBJ2-1|TRBV7-9
CASSLSISRTQFF
>TRBJ2-3|TRBV7-3
CASSRGPTDTQYF
>TRBJ2-2|TRBV2
CASKPSNTGELFF
>TRBJ2-1|TRBV20-1
CSARDGGLGSYNEQFF
>TRBJ2-1|TRBV5-1
CASSLDPSGANNEQFF
>TRBJ2-1|TRBV20-1
CSAKAGYNEQFF
>TRBJ2-7|TRBV20-1
CSATKVDVYEQYF
>TRBJ1-1|TRBV7-8
CASSLLGGGGNTEAFF
>TRBJ2-2|TRBV20-1
CSADSGRANTGELFF